Sequencing of this T cell receptor (beta chain) was carried out in a study of PD-1 blockade in classical Hodgkin lymphoma. The CDR3 totals 16 residues. Germline V gives CDR1 SGHAT, CDR2 FQNNGV. The V and J ends lost 5 bases and 0 bases, in that order; junction bases with no gene match: 6. Produced via immunoSEQ multiplex PCR; TCRdb's table is partial and in-frame only. The top ten clones hold approximately 3% of a sample with about 44,000 clones, 60% to 75% of them seen once. Time point indicated: cycle 4 day 1 (C4D1), after six to seven weeks of nivolumab. Relapses following autologous stem cell transplantation were seen in all patients, with brentuximab vedotin exposure varying. Complete response, partial response or progressive disease were the best responses.

The sequence derives from a human donor with classical Hodgkin lymphoma. This specimen consisted of peripheral blood mononuclear cells (PBMCs), obtained before the fourth cycle of nivolumab. The chain links TRBV11-2 to TRBJ2-5; TRBD2 matches at 10 bases. The chain's CDR3 is CASSTFSGGYQETQYF. CDR3 coding DNA: TGTGCCAGCAGCACCTTTAGCGGGGGGTACCAAGAGACCCAGTACTTC.